A single sample gave rise to the 7 T cell receptor beta chains below, sequenced in a study of blood T cell repertoires in COVID-19. Clones were sequenced by immunoSEQ multiplex PCR, and TCRdb holds only the in-frame ones, with some missing. The sample lists over 60,000 clones, 90% seen once, with under 0.65% in the top ten. The sequenced sample consisted of peripheral blood. The receptors come from a man aged 45-65 years with COVID-19, enrolled during active disease.

The chain combines TRBV10-3 with TRBJ2-7, with 7 bases matching TRBD2. The CDR3 has 15 residues. Per the germline V gene, CDR1 is ENHRY and CDR2 is SYGVKD. V was clipped by 0 bases and J by 7 bases; unmatched bases: 9. Here the CDR3 reads CAISESTSPRAEQYF. CDR3 nucleotides: TGTGCCATCAGTGAGTCGACTAGCCCCAGGGCGGAGCAGTACTTC.

The genes are TRBV19 and TRBJ1-1; TRBD1 is a possible D gene (5 bases). This CDR3 is built from 15 residues. V lost 5 bases and J 5 bases, leaving 18 bases between the germline ends. Per germline, CDR1 LNHDA and CDR2 SQIVND (reference sequence). The CDR3 is CASSAHGGKGTEAFF. In DNA form, the CDR3 reads TGTGCCAGTAGTGCCCACGGGGGGAAGGGGACTGAAGCTTTCTTT. The variable domain in full, completed from reference TRBV19 and TRBJ1-1, reads DGGITQSPKYLFRKEGQNVTLSCEQNLNHDAMYWYRQDPGQGLRLIYYSQIVNDFQKGDIAEGYSVSREKKESFPLTVTSAQKNPTAFYLCASSAHGGKGTEAFFGQGTRLTVV.

This sequence joins TRBV4-1 and TRBJ1-3; unclear D gene. CDR3 length equals 14 residues. Trimming removed 4 bases at V and 2 bases at J, with 9 bases between. Per the germline V gene, CDR1 is MGHRA and CDR2 is YSYEKL. The CDR3 loop reads CASSPRQAGNTIYF. CDR3 nucleotides: TGCGCCAGCAGCCCCCGCCAGGCTGGAAACACCATATATTTT.

V usage is TRBV7-3 and J usage is TRBJ2-7, with 13 bases fitting TRBD2. Germline CDR1 reads SGHTA; CDR2 reads FQGTGA. V lost 5 bases, J lost 0 bases, and 4 bases stayed unmatched. The CDR3 totals 16 residues. The CDR3 region is CASSRGLAGVSYEQYF. CDR3 bases: TGTGCCAGCAGCCGTGGACTAGCGGGGGTCTCCTACGAGCAGTACTTC.

This chain joins TRBV7-2 and TRBJ2-3, with D hard to call. The germline gives CDR1 SGHTA, CDR2 FQGNSA. The CDR3 has 15 residues. The ends were cut back, 1 base at V and 1 base at J, with 9 bases in the middle. CDR3 nucleotide sequence: TGTGCCAGCAGCTTAGATTCCAGCGGCACAGATACGCAGTATTTT. This codes for CASSLDSSGTDTQYF. The whole variable domain, filled in from reference TRBV7-2 and TRBJ2-3, reads GAGVSQSPSNKVTEKGKDVELRCDPISGHTALYWYRQSLGQGLEFLIYFQGNSAPDKSGLPSDRFSAERTGGSVSTLTIQRTQQEDSAVYLCASSLDSSGTDTQYFGPGTRLTVL.

The V and J genes are TRBV7-9 and TRBJ2-3; the match to TRBD2 covers 10 bases. CDR1 is SEHNR, CDR2 FQNEAQ, per germline (reference sequence). This CDR3 is 19 amino acids long. Germline trimming cut 5 bases from V and 0 bases from J; bases unmatched to any gene: 14. The CDR3 DNA sequence: TGTGCCAGCAGCCTCCGAAGAGCGGGAGGGGTAGGAAGCACAGATACGCAGTATTTT. This encodes CASSLRRAGGVGSTDTQYF.

The J gene is TRBJ1-1, the V gene TRBV5-1, with D uncertain. CDR3 length: 13 residues. Germline CDR1 reads SGHRS; CDR2 reads YFSETQ. Deletions cut 2 bases from V and 1 base from J, with 6 bases between. The CDR3 DNA sequence: TGCGCCAGCAGCTTTGGCTGGAACACTGAAGCTTTCTTT. It yields the protein CASSFGWNTEAFF.